The present entry profiles one T cell receptor beta chain with its context. Its antigen is as yet unknown. The sample belongs to a study of T cells in Graves' hyperthyroidism and ophthalmopathy. Notes on the study in general: Ophthalmopathy was distinguished from stable hyperthyroidism by 13 V-J signatures.

Trimming removed 5 bases from V and 6 bases from J; junction bases left unmatched: 3. CDR3 size: 11 residues. Per the germline V gene, CDR1 is SQVTM and CDR2 is ANQGSEA. Amplified TCR beta CDR3 regions derived from RNA transcripts. The TCR CDR3 was amplified in a first-round RT-PCR using the HTBI primer set. TCRdb fed the multiplex PCR reads into MiXCR, producing one record per CDR3 protein. The sample records about 640,000 distinct CDR3 sequences, 40% to 55% being singletons. This sequence originates from an adult man with Graves' disease, either hyperthyroidism or ophthalmopathy (not recorded which). The V gene is TRBV29-1, the J gene TRBJ1-2, with 7 bases aligning to TRBD1. Sequenced: peripheral blood or thyroid tissue (not recorded which). CDR3 sequence reads: CSVRRGHGYTF. The CDR3, as DNA: TGCAGCGTTAGGAGGGGGCATGGCTACACCTTC.